Listed here are 3 T cell receptor beta chains from one sample, sequenced in a study of blood T cell repertoires in COVID-19. This table comes from immunoSEQ multiplex PCR, and its TCRdb copy is limited to in-frame clones, with some not included. Of under 200,000 clones in the sample, about 86% were seen once. Sequencing input: peripheral blood. These receptors were collected from a human donor with acute or convalescent COVID-19. The donor label of this sample is uncertain.

V gene TRBV2 combines with J gene TRBJ2-7; 10 bases align to TRBD2. V was clipped by 8 bases and J by 1 base; unmatched bases: 5. Germline CDR1 and CDR2: SNHLY and FYNNEI. The CDR3 runs 14 residues. Here the CDR3 DNA reads TGTGCCAGCCAACTAGCGGGAATGTCCTACGAGCAGTACTTC. It yields the protein CASQLAGMSYEQYF.

The CDR3: CASQSPRRLTGNTEAFF. CDR3 bases: TGTGCCAGCCAGTCACCGCGCCGACTGACAGGGAACACTGAAGCTTTCTTT. The V gene is TRBV27, the J gene TRBJ1-1; tentative D call: TRBD1 (6 bases). There are 17 residues in the CDR3. V lost 8 bases, J lost 1 base, and 23 bases lay in between. Germline assignment: CDR1 MNHEY and CDR2 SMNVEV (reference sequence).

This clone was counted a few times. The chain joins TRBV7-9 to TRBJ2-2; 7 nucleotides agree with TRBD1. The CDR3 is made up of 13 amino acids. Germline CDR1 is SEHNR and CDR2 is FQNEAQ (reference sequence). Germline trimming cut 5 bases from V and 8 bases from J; bases unmatched to any gene: 5. CDR3 amino acids: CASSKDRIGELFF. The CDR3 region has the DNA TGTGCCAGCAGCAAGGACAGGATTGGGGAGCTGTTTTTT.